This TCR beta chain appears in the sequencing data of a study of CD4 T cells in relation to SARS-CoV-2 and coronaviruses. As for the study in general: After nine to eleven days of antigen culture, PBMC TCR beta CDR3s were sequenced.

Unexposed donor CD4+ T cells date from about 2011-2019, before the COVID-19 pandemic. CD4+ T cells were isolated from the cells after around 10 days of culture. Cells permitting, SARS-CoV-2 S/N and four cold-coronavirus spikes were tested on unexposed-donor CD4+ T cells. PBMCs were plated at some 2 million per well in IL-2-containing medium. Fresh IL-2 medium replaced half the medium on days 3 and 7. The method was immunoSEQ multiplex PCR; TCRdb's version includes in-frame clones alone and lacks a portion of them. The sample includes some 21,000 clones, roughly 69% of them seen just once. There are 16 residues in the CDR3. The germline V gene encodes CDR1 SGHNT and CDR2 YYREEE (reference sequence). V shed 4 bases and J 4 bases; nucleotides not matched to a gene: 13. Turning to this clone: Antigen unknown.

This TCR was sampled from a human donor in good health. The V gene is TRBV5-4, the J gene TRBJ1-2; the match to TRBD1 covers 7 bases. The specimen was CD4+ T cells from PBMCs, cultured in vitro. The CDR3 protein is CASSLGGRQGSYGYTF. CDR3 in DNA: TGTGCCAGCAGCCTTGGGGGGCGACAGGGAAGCTATGGCTACACCTTC.